The subject of this entry is one T cell receptor beta chain. This record belongs to a study of blood T cell repertoires in COVID-19. The repertoire was sequenced with immunoSEQ multiplex PCR; TCRdb's copy has only in-frame clones and lacks some. The profile shows roughly 90,000 clones, 80% of them singletons. Sequences were obtained from peripheral blood. This clonotype was sampled from a woman in her 70s with acute or convalescent COVID-19.

Here the CDR3 reads CASSATGYNSPLHF. CDR3 DNA sequence: TGTGCCAGCAGCGCTACAGGCTATAATTCACCCCTCCACTTT. The chain has TRBV9 and TRBJ1-6, with D tentatively TRBD1 (5 bases). Germline V lookup: CDR1 SGDLS, CDR2 YYNGEE. V lost 3 bases and J 3 bases, leaving 7 bases between the germline ends. CDR3 length: 14 amino acids. The whole variable domain, remainder taken from reference TRBV9 and TRBJ1-6, is DSGVTQTPKHLITATGQRVTLRCSPRSGDLSVYWYQQSLDQGLQFLIQYYNGEERAKGNILERFSAQQFPDLHSELNLSSLELGDSALYFCASSATGYNSPLHFGNGTRLTVT.